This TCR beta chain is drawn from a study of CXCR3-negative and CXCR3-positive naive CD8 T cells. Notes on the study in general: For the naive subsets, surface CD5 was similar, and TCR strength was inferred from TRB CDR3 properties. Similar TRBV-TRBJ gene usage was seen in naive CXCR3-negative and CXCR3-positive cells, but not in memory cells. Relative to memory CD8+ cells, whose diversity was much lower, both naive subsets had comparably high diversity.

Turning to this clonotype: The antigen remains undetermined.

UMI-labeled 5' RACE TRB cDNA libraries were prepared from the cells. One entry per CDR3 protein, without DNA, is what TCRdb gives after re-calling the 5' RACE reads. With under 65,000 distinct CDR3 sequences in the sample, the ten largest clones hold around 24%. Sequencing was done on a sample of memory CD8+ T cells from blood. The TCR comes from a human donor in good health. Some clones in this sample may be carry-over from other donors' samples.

The CDR3 here is CSMTTGHYEQYF. The rearrangement joins TRBV29-1 to TRBJ2-7; TCRdb proposes TRBD1, but this gene call is untestable without DNA. CDR3 size: 12 residues. Germline values: CDR1 SQVTM, CDR2 ANQGSEA.